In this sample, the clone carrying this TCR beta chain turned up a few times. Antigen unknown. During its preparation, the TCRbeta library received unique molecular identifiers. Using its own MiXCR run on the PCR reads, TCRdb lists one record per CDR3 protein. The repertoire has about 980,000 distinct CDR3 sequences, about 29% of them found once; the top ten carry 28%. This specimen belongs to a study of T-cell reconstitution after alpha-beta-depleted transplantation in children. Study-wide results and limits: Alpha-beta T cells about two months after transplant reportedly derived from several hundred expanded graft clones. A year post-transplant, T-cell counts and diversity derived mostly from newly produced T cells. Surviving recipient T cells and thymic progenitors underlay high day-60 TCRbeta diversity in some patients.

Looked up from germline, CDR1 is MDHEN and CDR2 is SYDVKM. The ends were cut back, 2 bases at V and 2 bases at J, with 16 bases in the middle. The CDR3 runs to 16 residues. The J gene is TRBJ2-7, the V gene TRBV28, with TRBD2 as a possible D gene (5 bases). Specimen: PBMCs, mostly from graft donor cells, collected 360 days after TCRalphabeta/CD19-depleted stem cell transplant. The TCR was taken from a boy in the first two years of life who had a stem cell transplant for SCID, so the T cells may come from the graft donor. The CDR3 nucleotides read TGTGCCAGCAGTTTACGGATTGCGGGCCTACCCTACGAGCAGTACTTC. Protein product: CASSLRIAGLPYEQYF.